This T cell receptor beta chain came from a study of T cell repertoires in aging, cancer and after chemotherapy. Regarding the study as a whole: Healthy donors lost TCR diversity with age mainly through richness, cancer patients through richness and evenness. Compared with age-matched healthy donors, untreated hematological or solid cancer patients showed higher blood TCR clonality.

The CDR3 has 15 residues. Germline CDR1 is MNHEY and CDR2 is SMNVEV (reference sequence). V was trimmed by 3 bases and J by 0 bases, leaving 12 bases between them. As concerns this clonotype: Its antigen remains unidentified.

The template was genomic DNA from peripheral blood, not RNA. Rearranged V-D-J TRB sequences were amplified with a mixed TRB-A/B primer pool. One entry per CDR3 protein results from TCRdb running MiXCR on the multiplex PCR reads. The sample contains approximately 10,000 distinct CDR3 sequences, 38% of which appear only once. The receptor was derived from a human donor in good health. The chain has TRBV27 and TRBJ2-7, with D possibly matching TRBD1 (5 bases). Input material: blood. The CDR3 reads CASSFGMGPSYEQYF. DNA for the CDR3: TGTGCCAGCAGTTTCGGTATGGGGCCCTCCTACGAGCAGTACTTC.